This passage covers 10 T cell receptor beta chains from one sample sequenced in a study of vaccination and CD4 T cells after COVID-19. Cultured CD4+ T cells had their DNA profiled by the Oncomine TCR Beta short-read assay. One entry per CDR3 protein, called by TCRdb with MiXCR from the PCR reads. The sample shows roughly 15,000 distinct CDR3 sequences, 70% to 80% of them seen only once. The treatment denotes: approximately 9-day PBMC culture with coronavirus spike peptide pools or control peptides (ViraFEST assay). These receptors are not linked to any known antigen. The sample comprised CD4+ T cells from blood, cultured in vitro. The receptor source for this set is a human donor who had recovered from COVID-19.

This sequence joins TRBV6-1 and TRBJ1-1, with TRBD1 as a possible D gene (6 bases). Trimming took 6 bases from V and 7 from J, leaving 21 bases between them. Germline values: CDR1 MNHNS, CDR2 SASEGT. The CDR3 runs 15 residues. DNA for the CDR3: TGTGCCAGCAGGGACGACAGGAGACTCACGAATGAAGCTTTCTTT. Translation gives CASRDDRRLTNEAFF.

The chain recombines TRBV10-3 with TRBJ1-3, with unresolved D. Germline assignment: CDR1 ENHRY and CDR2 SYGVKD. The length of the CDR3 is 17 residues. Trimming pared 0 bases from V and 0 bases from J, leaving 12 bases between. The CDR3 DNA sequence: TGTGCCATCAGTGAGTCCCCTTCAGGACGCTCTGGAAACACCATATATTTT. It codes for CAISESPSGRSGNTIYF.

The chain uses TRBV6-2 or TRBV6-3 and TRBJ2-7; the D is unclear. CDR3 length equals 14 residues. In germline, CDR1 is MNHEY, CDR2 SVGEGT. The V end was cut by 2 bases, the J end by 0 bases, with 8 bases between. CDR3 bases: TGTGCCAGCAGTTACAGAGAGCGCTCCTACGAGCAGTACTTC. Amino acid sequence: CASSYRERSYEQYF.

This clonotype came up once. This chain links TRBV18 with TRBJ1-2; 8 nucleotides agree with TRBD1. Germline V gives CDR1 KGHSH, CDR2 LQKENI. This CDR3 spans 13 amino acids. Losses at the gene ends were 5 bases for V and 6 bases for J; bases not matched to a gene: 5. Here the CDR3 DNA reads TGTGCCAGCTCAAGGACAGGGATTGATGGCTACACCTTC. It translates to CASSRTGIDGYTF.

CDR3 residues: CSARDMAGRVYEQFF. CDR3 coding DNA: TGCAGTGCTAGAGATATGGCGGGAAGGGTCTATGAGCAGTTCTTC. The rearrangement uses TRBV20-1 and TRBJ2-1; D possibly corresponds to TRBD2 (6 bases). This CDR3 has 15 residues. CDR1 is DFQATT and CDR2 is SNEGSKA in the germline V gene (reference sequence). Trimming cost V 0 bases and J 8 bases, with 17 bases left between them.

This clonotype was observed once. CDR3 bases: TGTGCCATCAGTGAGTCGGAAGGGGGTCATAGCAATCAGCCCCAGCATTTT. Amino acid sequence: CAISESEGGHSNQPQHF. This rearrangement joins TRBV10-3 to TRBJ1-5, with D possibly TRBD1 on 6 matching bases. The CDR3 runs to 17 residues. V was clipped by 0 bases and J by 0 bases, with 12 bases between them. Per the germline V gene, CDR1 is ENHRY and CDR2 is SYGVKD.

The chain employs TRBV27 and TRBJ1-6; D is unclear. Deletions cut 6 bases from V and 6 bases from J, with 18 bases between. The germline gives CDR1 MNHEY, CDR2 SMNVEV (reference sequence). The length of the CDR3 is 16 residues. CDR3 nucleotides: TGTGCCAGCAGACGGACGTTGCACCTTTCTAATTCACCCCTCCACTTT. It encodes CASRRTLHLSNSPLHF.

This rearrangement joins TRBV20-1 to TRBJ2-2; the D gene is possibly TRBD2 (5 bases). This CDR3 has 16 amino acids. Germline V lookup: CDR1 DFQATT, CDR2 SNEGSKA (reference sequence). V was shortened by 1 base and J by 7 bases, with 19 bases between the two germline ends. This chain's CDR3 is CSARVPSGRDYGELFF. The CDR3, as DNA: TGCAGTGCTAGAGTCCCTAGTGGGAGAGACTACGGGGAGCTGTTTTTT.

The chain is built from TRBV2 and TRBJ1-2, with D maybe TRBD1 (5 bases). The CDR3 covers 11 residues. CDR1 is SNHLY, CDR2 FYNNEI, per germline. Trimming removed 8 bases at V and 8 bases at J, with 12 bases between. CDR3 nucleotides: TGTGCCAGCGGGGACGTCGGAGGCTACACCTTC. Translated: CASGDVGGYTF.

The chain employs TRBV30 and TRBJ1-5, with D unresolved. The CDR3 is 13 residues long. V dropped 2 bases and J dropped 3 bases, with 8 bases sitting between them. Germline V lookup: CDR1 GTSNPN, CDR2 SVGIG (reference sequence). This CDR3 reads CAWSPRINQPQHF. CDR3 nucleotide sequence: TGTGCCTGGAGTCCACGGATCAATCAGCCCCAGCATTTT.